A selection of T cell receptor beta chains follows, all from one sample in a study of siplizumab effects on memory and regulatory T cells. TCRdb's table, derived via immunoSEQ multiplex PCR, lists solely in-frame clones and lacks some. The table includes around 100,000 clones, more than 85% detected once. The sequenced sample consisted of CD4+ T cells sorted from blood. These receptors were obtained from a human donor in good health. Each CDR3 is given with its conserved first and last residue. A D gene is named only where the DNA matches it firmly. Not every row has a clone size; where given, it reads once, few, many or a size class.

>TRBJ1-1|TRBV21-1|NA|NA
TGTGCCAGCAGCCCTCGGTTCCGAGACACTGAAGCTTTCTTT
CASSPRFRDTEAFF
>TRBJ1-2|TRBV5-6|NA|NA
TGTGCCAGCAGCCTGGAGCGACGAGGCTATGGCTACACCTTC
CASSLERRGYGYTF
>TRBJ2-3|TRBV10-3|TRBD2|NA
TGTGCCGCGGTAAATAGCGGGGGGGCCCGGGATACGCAGTATTTT
CAAVNSGGARDTQYF
>TRBJ2-4|TRBV4-3|NA|NA
TGCGCCAGCAGCCGAGCGCCCCCAGGGAACTTCCAAAACATTCAGTACTTC
CASSRAPPGNFQNIQYF
>TRBJ1-1|TRBV7-2|TRBD1|NA
TGTGCCAGCAGCTCTGACAGGGATCGGGGGAACACTGAAGCTTTCTTT
CASSSDRDRGNTEAFF
>TRBJ1-5|TRBV25-1|NA|NA
TGTGCCAGCAGTGAACCAAGGAGGGATCAGCCCCAGCATTTT
CASSEPRRDQPQHF
>TRBJ1-5|TRBV5-6|NA|NA
TGTGCCAGCGGCGGGGGTCCCAATCAGCCCCAGCATTTT
CASGGGPNQPQHF
>TRBJ1-2|TRBV19|TRBD1|NA
TGTGCCACTAGGGGACAGGGGCGAACAAGCGACTATGGCTACACCTTC
CATRGQGRTSDYGYTF
>TRBJ2-5|TRBV7-3|NA|NA
TGTGCCAGCAGCTTAAGCGATGGGACCCAGTACTTC
CASSLSDGTQYF
>TRBJ1-5|TRBV19|NA|NA
TGTGCCAGTAGTGGTTTGACAGGCATCAATCAGCCCCAGCATTTT
CASSGLTGINQPQHF
>TRBJ2-5|TRBV5-1|NA|NA
TGCGCCAGCAGCTTAGCGTCTCAAGAGACCCAGTACTTC
CASSLASQETQYF
>TRBJ2-2|TRBV11-2|TRBD2|NA
TGTGCCAGCAGCTTACGTCAGTCTAGCGGGGGGGACACCGGGGAGCTGTTTTTT
CASSLRQSSGGDTGELFF
>TRBJ2-1|TRBV15|TRBD1|NA
TGTGCCACCAGCAAGTCGGGACAGGGGCGCTACAATGAGCAGTTCTTC
CATSKSGQGRYNEQFF
>TRBJ2-7|TRBV7-2|NA|NA
TGTGCCAGCAGCTCACCACAGTCCCTCCTTTACGAGCAGTACTTC
CASSSPQSLLYEQYF
>TRBJ1-1|TRBV12-5|NA|once
TGTGCTAGTGGTTTGGCCTCGGCGACTGAAGCTTTCTTT
CASGLASATEAFF
>TRBJ2-2|TRBV27|NA|NA
TGTGCCAGCAGTTTATTCCCACAGGGGAACACCGGGGAGCTGTTTTTT
CASSLFPQGNTGELFF
>TRBJ2-2|TRBV9|NA|NA
TGTGCCAGCAGCGTAGCTTCCCGGGGGTACACCGGGGAGCTGTTTTTT
CASSVASRGYTGELFF
>TRBJ1-5|TRBV6-4|NA|NA
TGTGCCAGCAGTGAACAGGAAAATCAGCCCCAGCATTTT
CASSEQENQPQHF
>TRBJ2-1|TRBV10-3|NA|NA
TGTGCCATCAGCCCCACGGGTGGTGGTGAGCAGTTCTTC
CAISPTGGGEQFF
>TRBJ2-5|TRBV5-1|NA|once
TGCGCCAGCAGCGCGGGACTCCAAGAGACCCAGTACTTC
CASSAGLQETQYF
>TRBJ1-5|TRBV7-6|NA|NA
TGTGCCAGCAGCCCGGACACCAATCAGCCCCAGCATTTT
CASSPDTNQPQHF
>TRBJ2-7|TRBV5-6|NA|NA
TGTGCCAGCAGCTTGACACACGAGCAGTACTTC
CASSLTHEQYF